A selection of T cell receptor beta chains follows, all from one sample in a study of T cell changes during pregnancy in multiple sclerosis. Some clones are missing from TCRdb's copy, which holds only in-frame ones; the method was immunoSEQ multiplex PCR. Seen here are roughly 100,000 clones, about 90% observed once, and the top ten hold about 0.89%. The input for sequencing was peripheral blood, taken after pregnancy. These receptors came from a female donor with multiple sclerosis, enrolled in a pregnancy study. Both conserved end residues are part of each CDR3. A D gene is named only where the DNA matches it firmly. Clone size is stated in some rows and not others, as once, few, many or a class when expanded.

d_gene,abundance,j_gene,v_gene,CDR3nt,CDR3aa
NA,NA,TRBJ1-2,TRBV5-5,TGTGCCAGCAGTCGGATGTCGGTAGGGGCAGATTATGGCTACACCTTC,CASSRMSVGADYGYTF
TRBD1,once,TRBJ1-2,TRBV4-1,TGCGCCAGCAGCCAGGAGGGGGCGAGTACTAACTATGGCTACACCTTC,CASSQEGASTNYGYTF
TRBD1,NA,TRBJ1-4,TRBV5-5,TGTGCCAGCAGCTGGACGGGACAGGGGGCGGGGGAAAAACTGTTTTTT,CASSWTGQGAGEKLFF
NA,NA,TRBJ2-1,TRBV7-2,TGTGCCAGCAGCCCATCACCCGGGAATGAGCAGTTCTTC,CASSPSPGNEQFF
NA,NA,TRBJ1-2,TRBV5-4,TGTGCCAGCAGCCCGGGGGAAGGAGAGAGGGACTATGGCTACACCTTC,CASSPGEGERDYGYTF
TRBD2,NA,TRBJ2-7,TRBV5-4,TGTGCCAGCAGCTTGGGGACTAGCCCCCACGAGCAGTACTTC,CASSLGTSPHEQYF
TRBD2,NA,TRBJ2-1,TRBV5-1,TGCGCCAGCAGCTCGCCGGGGGGGTATGAGCAGTTCTTC,CASSSPGGYEQFF
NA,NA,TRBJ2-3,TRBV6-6,TGTGCCAGCAGTTACTCCCGCGGCAAAGACACAGATACGCAGTATTTT,CASSYSRGKDTDTQYF
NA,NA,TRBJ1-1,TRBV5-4,TGTGCCAGCAGCCCAGGGACGGGGGGTACTGAAGCTTTCTTT,CASSPGTGGTEAFF
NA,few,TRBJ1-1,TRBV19,TGTGCCAGTAGTATAAGGGGGAGTGCCACTGAAGCTTTCTTT,CASSIRGSATEAFF
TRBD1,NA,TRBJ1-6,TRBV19,TGTGCCAGTAGTTCGCGTAGGGACAGGGGACCACGTTCACCCCTCCACTTT,CASSSRRDRGPRSPLHF
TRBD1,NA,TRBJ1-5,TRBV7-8,TGTGCCAGCAGCTCGGGGGGACAGGGTCGAATTCAGCCCCAGCATTTT,CASSSGGQGRIQPQHF
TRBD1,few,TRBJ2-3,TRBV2,TGTGCCAGCAGTCCCCGGGACAGTGGGACGGGGACAGATACGCAGTATTTT,CASSPRDSGTGTDTQYF
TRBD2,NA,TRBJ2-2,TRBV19,TGTGCCAGTAGTAGGGAGAGCGGGAGGGCCCCTTTTAACACCGGGGAGCTGTTTTTT,CASSRESGRAPFNTGELFF
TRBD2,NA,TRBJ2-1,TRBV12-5,TGTGCTAGTGGTTTGAATTTCGCGGGAGGGCCGCACGGTGAGCAGTTCTTC,CASGLNFAGGPHGEQFF
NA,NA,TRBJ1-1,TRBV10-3,TGTGCCATCAGTGTTTTGGCCAAGGGGCCAGAAAACACTGAAGCTTTCTTT,CAISVLAKGPENTEAFF
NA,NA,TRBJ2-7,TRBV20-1,TGCAGTGCTACCCAGGGATCCGAGCAGTACTTC,CSATQGSEQYF
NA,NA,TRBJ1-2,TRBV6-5,TGTGCCAGCAGTTACTCGTATAATGCAGGATCAAAAGGCTACACCTTC,CASSYSYNAGSKGYTF
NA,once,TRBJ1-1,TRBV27,TGTGCCAGCAGTTTGGACCGGACAACCATGAACACTGAAGCTTTCTTT,CASSLDRTTMNTEAFF
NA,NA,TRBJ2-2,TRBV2,TGTGCCAGCAGTGTAAATCCAGGGGCGGGGGAGCTGTTTTTT,CASSVNPGAGELFF
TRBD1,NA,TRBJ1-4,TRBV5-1,TGCGCCAGCAGTCAGGGGGCAGATGAAAAACTGTTTTTT,CASSQGADEKLFF
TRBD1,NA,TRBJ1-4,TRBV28,TGTGCCAGCAGAGGGGGCCCTACTAATGAAAAACTGTTTTTT,CASRGGPTNEKLFF
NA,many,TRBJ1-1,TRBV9,TGTGCCAGCAGTAAGGGGTACAGGAACACTGAAGCTTTCTTT,CASSKGYRNTEAFF
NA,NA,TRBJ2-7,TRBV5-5,TGTGCCAGCAGCTTAAGCGGTGCTGATTACGAGCAGTACTTC,CASSLSGADYEQYF
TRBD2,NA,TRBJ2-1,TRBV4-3,TGCGCCAGCAGCCAATTTAGCGGGGGGTCCTACAATGAGCAGTTCTTC,CASSQFSGGSYNEQFF
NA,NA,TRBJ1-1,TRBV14,TGTGCCAGCGCGATAAACACTGAAGCTTTCTTT,CASAINTEAFF
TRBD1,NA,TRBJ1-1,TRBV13,TGTGCCAGCAGCCGTCGGTCGACAGGGGGCATCACTGAAGCTTTCTTT,CASSRRSTGGITEAFF
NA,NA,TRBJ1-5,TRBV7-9,TGTGCCAGCAGCATGGACAGTAATCAGCCCCAGCATTTT,CASSMDSNQPQHF
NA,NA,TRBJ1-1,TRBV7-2,TGTGCCAGCAGTCGTAAGATCGGTCTTGGAGCTTTCTTT,CASSRKIGLGAFF
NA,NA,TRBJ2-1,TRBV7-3,TGTGCCAGCAGCCTTACTATTAACAATGAGCAGTTCTTC,CASSLTINNEQFF
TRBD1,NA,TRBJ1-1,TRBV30,TGTGCCTGGAGTGACAGGGGCACTGAAGCTTTCTTT,CAWSDRGTEAFF
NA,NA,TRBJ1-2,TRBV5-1,TGCGCCAGCAGCTTGACAGGGAGCTATGGCTACACCTTC,CASSLTGSYGYTF
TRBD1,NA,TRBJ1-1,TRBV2,TGTGCCAGCTCGTCCAGGGGGGTAACCACTGAAGCTTTCTTT,CASSSRGVTTEAFF
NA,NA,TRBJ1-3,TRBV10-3,TGTGCCATCGAGGGGACATCCTCCTCTGGAAACACCATATATTTT,CAIEGTSSSGNTIYF
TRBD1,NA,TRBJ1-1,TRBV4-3,TGCGCCAGCAGCCAAGAGTGGGGGGCAGGGGGCATGAACACTGAAGCTTTCTTT,CASSQEWGAGGMNTEAFF
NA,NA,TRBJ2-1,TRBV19,TGTGCCAGCCTGGGGACTCACTCAACCTACAATGAGCAGTTCTTC,CASLGTHSTYNEQFF